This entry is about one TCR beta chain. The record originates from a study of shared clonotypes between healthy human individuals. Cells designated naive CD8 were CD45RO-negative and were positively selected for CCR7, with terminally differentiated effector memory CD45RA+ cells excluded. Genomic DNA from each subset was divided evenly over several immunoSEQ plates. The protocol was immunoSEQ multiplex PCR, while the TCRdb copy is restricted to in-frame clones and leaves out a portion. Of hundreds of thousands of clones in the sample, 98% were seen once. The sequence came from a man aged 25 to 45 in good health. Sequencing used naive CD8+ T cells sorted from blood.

Here the CDR3 reads CASSAEGLVKETQYF. The CDR3 DNA is TGTGCCAGCAGTGCTGAGGGACTAGTCAAAGAGACCCAGTACTTC. The chain uses TRBV2 and TRBJ2-5; 8 bases match TRBD2. Trimming removed 4 bases from V and 3 bases from J; junction bases left unmatched: 7. The CDR3 runs to 15 residues. Germline loops: CDR1 SNHLY, CDR2 FYNNEI.